This T cell receptor beta chain is from a study of blood T cell repertoires in COVID-19. Assay used: immunoSEQ multiplex PCR; TCRdb lists only in-frame clones, some missing. The sample consists of more than 20,000 clones, approximately 92% of them appearing once. V lost 5 bases and J lost 5, with 16 bases in between. There are 15 residues in the CDR3. The germline V gene encodes CDR1 SEHNR and CDR2 FQNEAQ (reference sequence). This TCR derives from a human donor in a cohort sampled during active COVID-19. The V and J genes are TRBV7-9 and TRBJ2-4; D remains unclear. Sequences were obtained from peripheral blood. The CDR3 DNA follows: TGTGCCAGCAGCGTCAACAGAAACGACGAAAACATTCAGTACTTC. Encoded protein: CASSVNRNDENIQYF.